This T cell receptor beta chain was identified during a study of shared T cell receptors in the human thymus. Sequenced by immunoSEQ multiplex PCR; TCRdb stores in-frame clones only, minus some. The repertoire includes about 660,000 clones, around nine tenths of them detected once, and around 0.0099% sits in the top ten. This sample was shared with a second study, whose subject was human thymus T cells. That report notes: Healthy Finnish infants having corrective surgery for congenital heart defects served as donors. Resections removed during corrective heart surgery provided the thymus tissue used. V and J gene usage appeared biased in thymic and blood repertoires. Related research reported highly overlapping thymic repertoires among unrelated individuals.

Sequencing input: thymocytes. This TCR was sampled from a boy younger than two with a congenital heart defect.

CDR3 loop: CASSIRQVSGTDTQYF. The DNA of the CDR3 is TGTGCCAGCAGCATCCGACAGGTCAGCGGCACAGATACGCAGTATTTT. The chain employs TRBV11-2 and TRBJ2-3; perhaps TRBD1 as D (6 bases). The CDR3 length is 16 residues. The V and J ends lost 5 bases and 1 base respectively, with 16 bases between them. CDR1 SGHAT and CDR2 FQNNGV come from the germline V gene.